What follows are 17 T cell receptor beta chains derived from one specimen sequenced in a study of CD8+ T cells in alopecia areata. Sample treatment: oral pan-JAK inhibitor, 5-10 mg twice daily. Sequencing used cDNA as its template, made by extracting RNA and reverse transcribing it. Assay: immunoSEQ multiplex PCR; the TCRdb copy retains only in-frame clones and omits some. Among hundreds of thousands of clones listed, approximately 70% were seen once. Here the sequenced sample was CD4+ T cells sorted from blood, taken at week 44, from a patient treated with tofacitinib. All receptors come from a human donor with alopecia areata.

The sample holds a few counts of this clone. The V gene is TRBV30, the J gene TRBJ2-1; 12 bases fit TRBD2. The germline gives CDR1 GTSNPN, CDR2 SVGIG (reference sequence). Losses at the gene ends were 5 bases for V and 2 bases for J; bases not matched to a gene: 1. The CDR3 has 14 residues. The CDR3 region is CAWGLAGPYNEQFF. In DNA form, the CDR3 reads TGTGCCTGGGGACTAGCGGGGCCCTACAATGAGCAGTTCTTC.

The genes are TRBV7-2 and TRBJ1-5, with D maybe TRBD1 (5 bases). The V gene lost 5 bases and the J gene lost 5 bases, with 16 bases spanning the gap. The CDR3 contains 15 residues. Germline V gives CDR1 SGHTA, CDR2 FQGNSA. The CDR3: CASSLTPWGDQPQHF. In nucleotides, the CDR3 is TGTGCCAGCAGCCTGACTCCCTGGGGGGATCAGCCCCAGCATTTT.

The chain has TRBV29-1 and TRBJ2-2; D gene unclear. Germline values: CDR1 SQVTM, CDR2 ANQGSEA. This CDR3 region has 17 residues. The V gene lost 4 bases and the J gene lost 0 bases, with 18 bases spanning the gap. The CDR3 here is CSVGPPVWAANTGELFF. Here the CDR3 DNA reads TGCAGCGTTGGACCGCCAGTTTGGGCAGCGAACACCGGGGAGCTGTTTTTT.

The V and J genes are TRBV25-1 and TRBJ2-5; TRBD1 might be the D (6 bases). V dropped 1 base and J dropped 5 bases, with 14 bases sitting between them. Germline CDR1 is MGHDK and CDR2 is SYGVNS. The CDR3 contains 15 residues. CDR3 sequence reads: CASSEWAGDGETQYF. The CDR3 DNA reads as TGTGCCAGCAGTGAATGGGCAGGGGACGGGGAGACCCAGTACTTC.

The CDR3 reads CASSLPTLNEQFF. CDR3 DNA: TGCGCCAGCAGCTTGCCTACTCTGAATGAGCAGTTCTTC. The gene calls are TRBV5-1 and TRBJ2-1; D gene ambiguous. The CDR3 loop spans 13 amino acids. V was shortened by 1 base and J by 7 bases, with 9 bases between the two germline ends. Germline-derived CDR1 and CDR2 are SGHRS and YFSETQ.

The rearrangement uses TRBV10-2 and TRBJ2-3; 10 bases are shared with TRBD2. Trimming removed 4 bases from V and 3 bases from J; junction bases left unmatched: 4. Germline assignment: CDR1 WSHSY and CDR2 SAAADI. The CDR3 loop spans 15 amino acids. The CDR3 coding sequence is TGCGCCAGCAGTGCGTCTAGCGGGGGTACAGATACGCAGTATTTT. It codes for CASSASSGGTDTQYF.

The chain recombines TRBV29-1 with TRBJ1-5; no reliable D call. The CDR3 contains 15 residues. Germline V lookup: CDR1 SQVTM, CDR2 ANQGSEA. Trimming pared 3 bases from V and 0 bases from J, leaving 12 bases between. The DNA for the CDR3 is TGCAGCGTTGAGAGAGGAAGATTTAGCAATCAGCCCCAGCATTTT. It yields the protein CSVERGRFSNQPQHF.

This rearrangement joins TRBV5-4 to TRBJ2-4; D tentatively reads TRBD1 or TRBD2 (7 bases each). There are 13 residues in the CDR3. In germline, CDR1 is SGHNT, CDR2 YYREEE (reference sequence). Trimming left V 4 bases short and J 10 bases short, with 15 bases between. Here the CDR3 DNA reads TGTGCCAGCAGCCCCGCAGGGGGACTAATTCAGTACTTC. It yields the protein CASSPAGGLIQYF.

The V call is TRBV6-5, the J call TRBJ2-7, with TRBD1 identical over 7 bases. V shed 7 bases and J 2 bases; nucleotides not matched to a gene: 8. The germline CDR1 and CDR2 sequences are MNHEY and SVGAGI. The CDR3 sequence is 14 residues long. The CDR3 region is CASTPRTGAYEQYF. CDR3 DNA sequence: TGTGCCAGCACCCCAAGGACAGGCGCCTACGAGCAGTACTTC.

This clone was found a few times. V usage is TRBV28 and J usage is TRBJ2-1; 11 nucleotides agree with TRBD2. The CDR3 has 15 amino acids. J lost 1 base, V lost 8 bases, and 4 bases had no gene match. In germline, CDR1 is MDHEN, CDR2 SYDVKM. CDR3 DNA: TGTGCCAGCTCCAGACTAGCGGGATCCTACAATGAGCAGTTCTTC. It codes for CASSRLAGSYNEQFF.

The sample holds a few counts of this clone. The V gene is TRBV27, the J gene TRBJ1-1, with TRBD1 matching over 7 bases. V shed 1 base and J 1 base; nucleotides not matched to a gene: 3. This CDR3 is 15 amino acids long. In germline, CDR1 is MNHEY, CDR2 SMNVEV (reference sequence). The CDR3 nucleotides read TGTGCCAGCAGTTTATACAGGGGCCGGAACACTGAAGCTTTCTTT. Its protein is CASSLYRGRNTEAFF.

The genes are TRBV6-1 and TRBJ1-6; 8 bases are shared with TRBD1. V lost 6 bases, J lost 10 bases, and 8 bases stayed unmatched. CDR3 size: 14 residues. CDR1 and CDR2 from the germline V gene are MNHNS and SASEGT. CDR3 region: CASSKGQGKSPLHF. CDR3 bases: TGTGCCAGCAGCAAAGGACAGGGAAAATCACCCCTCCACTTT.

This sequence joins TRBV30 and TRBJ2-1; D gene ambiguous. This CDR3 is 12 amino acids long. The V end was cut by 2 bases, the J end by 4 bases, with 6 bases between. Germline CDR1 reads GTSNPN; CDR2 reads SVGIG (reference sequence). This CDR3 is CAWSFLYNEQFF. The CDR3 region has the DNA TGTGCCTGGAGTTTCTTATACAATGAGCAGTTCTTC.

This clone appeared once. The rearrangement joins TRBV11-1 to TRBJ1-2; D is ambiguous. This CDR3 spans 13 amino acids. CDR1 is SGHAT, CDR2 FQDESV, per germline (reference sequence). V was clipped by 3 bases and J by 4 bases, with 9 bases between them. As DNA, the CDR3 is TGTGCCAGCAGCTTGGGGATCGGCTATGGCTACACCTTC. This sequence encodes CASSLGIGYGYTF.

This clone has just one count. The genes are TRBV7-8 and TRBJ1-5; no clear D gene. Trimming took off 1 base at V and 1 base at J, with 8 bases between the two ends. The V gene's germline CDR1 is SGHVS and CDR2 FQNEAQ. There are 15 residues in the CDR3. The CDR3 region has the DNA TGTGCCAGCAGCTTAGTAGTGGACAGCAATCAGCCCCAGCATTTT. Amino acids: CASSLVVDSNQPQHF.

This clone was observed a few times. The V and J genes are TRBV2 and TRBJ1-5; D uncertain. The germline V and J ends were trimmed by 6 bases and 9 bases, with 12 bases remaining between them. The CDR3 runs to 12 residues. Germline lookup yields CDR1 SNHLY and CDR2 FYNNEI. The CDR3 coding sequence is TGTGCCAGCAGGTCTCGTGATTTGCCCCAGCATTTT. It codes for CASRSRDLPQHF.

This clone was seen a handful of times. This chain connects TRBV7-3 to TRBJ1-2; possible D gene TRBD1, 6 bases. This CDR3 has 14 amino acids. V shed 5 bases and J shed 4 bases, with 14 bases lying between them. CDR1 is SGHTA and CDR2 is FQGTGA in the germline V gene. In DNA form, the CDR3 reads TGTGCCAGCAGCCCGGACGGACAGATCTATGGCTACACCTTC. It codes for CASSPDGQIYGYTF.